This T cell receptor (beta chain) emerged from a study of blood T cell repertoires in COVID-19. On the study more broadly: Some COVID-19 samples were acute and others convalescent; all came from the United States, Italy and Spain. PBMCs, B-cell-depleted T cells, or T cells were the source of the cDNA or gDNA that made up the material.

V lost 5 bases, J lost 0 bases, and 17 bases lay in between. This CDR3 is built from 18 residues. Germline loops: CDR1 SNHLY, CDR2 FYNNEI. Data came from immunoSEQ multiplex PCR; TCRdb stores just in-frame clones and leaves some out. Of roughly 350,000 clones detected, 88% appear once; the ten largest clones hold 3.5% to 4.5%. J is TRBJ2-6 and V is TRBV2; D not certain. The specimen was peripheral blood. This receptor was taken from a woman in her fifties or sixties with active or convalescent COVID-19. The CDR3 sequence: CASSTSPRKSSGANVLTF. CDR3 nucleotides: TGTGCCAGCAGTACCAGTCCTAGGAAGAGCTCTGGGGCCAACGTCCTGACTTTC.